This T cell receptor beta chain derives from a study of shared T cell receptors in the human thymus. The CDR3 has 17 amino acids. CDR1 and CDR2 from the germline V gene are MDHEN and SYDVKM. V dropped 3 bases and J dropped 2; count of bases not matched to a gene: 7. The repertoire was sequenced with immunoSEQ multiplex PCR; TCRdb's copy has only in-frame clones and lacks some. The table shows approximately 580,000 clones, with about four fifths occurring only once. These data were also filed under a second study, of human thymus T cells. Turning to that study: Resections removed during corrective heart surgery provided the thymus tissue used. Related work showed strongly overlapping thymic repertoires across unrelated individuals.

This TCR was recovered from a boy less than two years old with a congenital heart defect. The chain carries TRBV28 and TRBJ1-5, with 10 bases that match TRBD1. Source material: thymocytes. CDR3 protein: CASSLGGTGEGNQPQHF. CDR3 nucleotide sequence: TGTGCCAGCAGTTTGGGCGGGACAGGGGAGGGCAATCAGCCCCAGCATTTT.